This TCR beta chain derives from a study of technical replicates of blood from a handful of donors. The V gene lost 4 bases and the J gene lost 1 base, with 27 bases spanning the gap. CDR1 SGHRS and CDR2 YFSETQ come from the germline V gene. This CDR3 contains 20 residues. TCRdb's table, derived via immunoSEQ multiplex PCR, lists solely in-frame clones and lacks some. Seen here are about 72,000 clones, 95% to 96% observed once, and the top ten hold roughly 0.24%. This TCR derives from a human donor in good health. Sequenced input: T cells isolated from PBMCs. The genes are TRBV5-1 and TRBJ2-1, with D possibly matching TRBD1 (6 bases). CDR3 protein: CASSTPNLRQVSLSYNEQFF. The CDR3 coding sequence is TGCGCCAGCAGCACCCCTAACTTAAGACAGGTATCACTTTCCTACAATGAGCAGTTCTTC.